The source of this TCR beta chain is a study of blood T cell repertoires in COVID-19. Generated by immunoSEQ multiplex PCR, the TCRdb table keeps only in-frame clones and is missing some. The data show fewer than 200,000 clones, roughly 77% seen once. The CDR3 sequence is 14 residues long. V was clipped by 5 bases and J by 1 base, with 12 bases between them. CDR1 and CDR2 (germline): SGHTA, FQGNSA. Sequences were obtained from peripheral blood. The receptor comes from a man in his 70s with active or convalescent COVID-19. V is TRBV7-2 and J is TRBJ2-7, with a weak D call TRBD1 (5 bases). The CDR3 nucleotides are TGTGCCAGCAGCCTCTCCAGGGATTCCTACGAGCAGTACTTC. This sequence encodes CASSLSRDSYEQYF. The full variable domain, in which reference TRBV7-2 and TRBJ2-7 provide the parts outside the CDR3, is GAGVSQSPSNKVTEKGKDVELRCDPISGHTALYWYRQSLGQGLEFLIYFQGNSAPDKSGLPSDRFSAERTGGSVSTLTIQRTQQEDSAVYLCASSLSRDSYEQYFGPGTRLTVT.